The 27 T cell receptor beta chains below were found in one sample sequenced in a study of blood T cell repertoires in COVID-19. The protocol was immunoSEQ multiplex PCR, while the TCRdb copy is restricted to in-frame clones and leaves out a portion. The table lists fewer than 350,000 clones, 75% to 90% of them singletons. Material for sequencing was PBMCs or T cells enriched from blood (not recorded which). These receptors were collected from a woman aged 25 to 39 who had been exposed to COVID-19.

CDR3 nucleotides: TGTGCCAGCAGCCCCCCAAAAGAGACCCAGTACTTC. This gives the protein CASSPPKETQYF. This chain joins TRBV7-2 and TRBJ2-5; D not resolved. CDR3 size: 12 residues. Germline V lookup: CDR1 SGHTA, CDR2 FQGNSA. Trimming shortened V by 5 bases and J by 3 bases, and 7 bases separated the two germline ends.

The V call is TRBV21-1, the J call TRBJ2-3; the DNA was not compared with TRBD1, the D call given in the table. TRBV21-1 is designated a pseudogene. The CDR3 sequence is 21 residues long. The CDR3 nucleotides are TGTGCCAGCAGCAAAGCGCTCCGAGGACAGGGAGGCTACTTGCACACAGATACGCAGTATTTT. Encoded protein: CASSKALRGQGGYLHTDTQYF.

CDR3 sequence reads: CASSVDLSGSSEQYF. DNA of the CDR3: TGTGCCAGCAGCGTAGATCTTAGCGGGAGCAGCGAGCAGTACTTC. The chain couples TRBV9 to TRBJ2-7; 9 bases map to TRBD2. The CDR3 extends over 15 amino acids. The ends lost 0 bases at V and 6 bases at J; junction bases unmatched: 7. Germline V gene sequence: CDR1 SGDLS, CDR2 YYNGEE.

The V gene is TRBV12-5, the J gene TRBJ2-7; 7 bases match TRBD1. The V gene end was trimmed by 5 bases and the J gene end by 6 bases; junction bases not matched to a gene: 1. This CDR3 has 11 amino acids. CDR1 and CDR2 from the germline V gene are LGHNT and FRNRAP. The CDR3 nucleotides are TGTGCTAGTGGTAGGGGGCTCGAGCAGTACTTC. This translates into CASGRGLEQYF. Full variable domain (missing parts from reference TRBV12-5 and TRBJ2-7): DARVTQTPRHKVTEMGQEVTMRCQPILGHNTVFWYRQTMMQGLELLAYFRNRAPLDDSGMPKDRFSAEMPDATLATLKIQPSEPRDSAVYFCASGRGLEQYFGPGTRLTVT.

This clone was found a few times. The chain is built from TRBV25-1 and TRBJ1-2, with D tentatively TRBD1 (6 bases). Trimming removed 3 bases from V and 8 bases from J, with 19 bases in between. This CDR3 is 15 amino acids long. Germline CDR1 reads MGHDK; CDR2 reads SYGVNS. Here the CDR3 DNA reads TGTGCCAGCAGTGAGGGGGCAGGCTTCATGCCCGGCTACACCTTC. Translated: CASSEGAGFMPGYTF.

The genes are TRBV4-1 and TRBJ1-3; the D is unclear. Trimming took 1 base from V and 13 from J, leaving 14 bases between them. This CDR3 comprises 13 residues. The germline gives CDR1 MGHRA, CDR2 YSYEKL. CDR3 DNA: TGCGCCAGCAGCCAAGCCAATAACGGGTGGATATATTTT. It codes for CASSQANNGWIYF.

The count of this clone is one. The chain has TRBV9 and TRBJ2-1, with 7 bases lining up with TRBD2. Germline V CDR1 and CDR2: SGDLS, YYNGEE. Unmatched junction bases numbered 4, after V lost 4 bases and J lost 0 bases. CDR3 length: 15 residues. The CDR3 is CASSSRTSSYNEQFF. The CDR3 DNA follows: TGTGCCAGCAGCTCCCGGACTAGCTCCTACAATGAGCAGTTCTTC.

The chain is built from TRBV5-1 and TRBJ2-7; D is perhaps TRBD2 (5 bases). V was trimmed by 4 bases and J by 0 bases, leaving 14 bases between them. Germline CDR1 reads SGHRS; CDR2 reads YFSETQ. The CDR3 covers 15 residues. The CDR3 is CASSPWTESSYEQYF. CDR3 in DNA: TGCGCCAGCAGCCCCTGGACTGAGAGCTCCTACGAGCAGTACTTC.

The chain combines TRBV2 with TRBJ2-7, with D perhaps matching TRBD2 (5 bases). The germline CDR1 and CDR2 sequences are SNHLY and FYNNEI. The V gene lost 6 bases and the J gene lost 0 bases, with 12 bases spanning the gap. This CDR3 contains 14 residues. The CDR3 nucleotides read TGTGCCAGCAGGGAGGACTCCCGCTCCTACGAGCAGTACTTC. Encoded protein: CASREDSRSYEQYF.

The chain uses TRBV12-5 and TRBJ2-7, with 8 bases that match TRBD1. From germline, CDR1 is LGHNT and CDR2 FRNRAP. The J segment lost 2 bases and the V segment lost 5 bases, leaving 8 bases of the junction unmatched. This CDR3 spans 15 amino acids. Here the CDR3 DNA reads TGTGCTAGTGGTCAGCAGGGACAGGCCACCTACGAGCAGTACTTC. Translation gives CASGQQGQATYEQYF.

This clone was seen only a few times. V gene TRBV6-5 combines with J gene TRBJ2-2; no clear D. CDR1 and CDR2 (germline): MNHEY, SVGAGI. The CDR3 consists of 12 residues. V was cut by 3 bases and J by 5 bases, with 4 bases left in between. Here the CDR3 reads CASSYNTGELFF. CDR3 DNA sequence: TGTGCCAGCAGTTATAATACCGGGGAGCTGTTTTTT.

The rearrangement uses TRBV7-8 and TRBJ2-3, with 10 bases identical to TRBD1. J was trimmed by 2 bases and V by 1 base; bases with no gene match: 6. Germline values: CDR1 SGHVS, CDR2 FQNEAQ. CDR3 length equals 17 residues. CDR3 loop: CASSLGTGTGVTDTQYF. In nucleotides, the CDR3 is TGTGCCAGCAGCTTAGGAACCGGGACAGGGGTCACAGATACGCAGTATTTT. Filled out from reference TRBV7-8 and TRBJ2-3, the complete variable domain reads GAGVSQSPRYKVAKRGQDVALRCDPISGHVSLFWYQQALGQGPEFLTYFQNEAQLDKSGLPSDRFFAERPEGSVSTLKIQRTQQEDSAVYLCASSLGTGTGVTDTQYFGPGTRLTVL.

The chain joins TRBV7-8 to TRBJ1-2, with D hard to call. The CDR3 runs to 14 residues. Trimming left V 0 bases short and J 4 bases short, with 9 bases between. Germline V lookup: CDR1 SGHVS, CDR2 FQNEAQ. The CDR3 DNA sequence: TGTGCCAGCAGCTTAGCAGGAGTTGGCTATGGCTACACCTTC. Translation gives CASSLAGVGYGYTF.

The V gene is TRBV4-1, the J gene TRBJ2-5; unclear D gene. V dropped 2 bases and J dropped 2 bases, with 6 bases sitting between them. There are 13 residues in the CDR3. Germline loops: CDR1 MGHRA, CDR2 YSYEKL. CDR3 region: CASSQFIQETQYF. The CDR3 DNA reads as TGCGCCAGCAGCCAATTTATTCAAGAGACCCAGTACTTC.

The chain is built from TRBV27 and TRBJ2-1; 7 nucleotides line up with TRBD1. The trim removed 6 bases at V and 5 bases at J, leaving 10 bases unmatched. The CDR3 totals 15 residues. The germline V gene has CDR1 MNHEY and CDR2 SMNVEV (reference sequence). CDR3 amino acids: CASRTGQPGNNEQFF. In nucleotides, the CDR3 is TGTGCCAGCAGGACGGGACAGCCCGGAAACAATGAGCAGTTCTTC.

The rearrangement uses TRBV14 and TRBJ2-1; D uncertain. With 7 bases removed from V and 5 bases from J, the gap between germline ends came to 9 bases. From germline, CDR1 is SGHDN and CDR2 FVKESK. There are 12 residues in the CDR3. In DNA, the CDR3 is TGTGCCAGCACTGGCCACCACAATGAGCAGTTCTTC. Translation gives CASTGHHNEQFF.

This clone showed up just once. The CDR3: CASTPTGGMYNEQFF. CDR3 DNA: TGTGCCAGCACCCCGACAGGGGGGATGTACAATGAGCAGTTCTTC. This chain joins TRBV28 and TRBJ2-1; TRBD1 matches 9 bases. This CDR3 has 15 amino acids. V gave up 7 bases and J gave up 4 bases; unmatched junction bases: 8. Per germline, CDR1 MDHEN and CDR2 SYDVKM.

The chain has TRBV3-1 (or the pseudogene TRBV3-2) and TRBJ2-4; 9 nucleotides align to TRBD2. This CDR3 contains 17 residues. After removal of 0 bases from V and 0 bases from J, the junction contained 3 bases not matched to a gene. Germline V gives CDR1 LGHDT, CDR2 YNNKEL (reference sequence). The chain's CDR3 is CASSQDPLAGAKNIQYF. The DNA of the CDR3 is TGTGCCAGCAGCCAAGACCCACTAGCGGGAGCCAAAAACATTCAGTACTTC.

This chain links TRBV4-2 with TRBJ1-2, with D possibly TRBD1 on 5 matching bases. Germline lookup yields CDR1 LGHNA and CDR2 YNFKEQ. This CDR3 is built from 15 residues. V lost 4 bases, J lost 7 bases, and 19 bases lay in between. The CDR3 is CASSRMSGQGRGYTF. DNA for the CDR3: TGTGCCAGCAGCCGGATGTCGGGCCAGGGCCGTGGCTACACCTTC.

This sequence joins TRBV7-9 and TRBJ2-4; D gene ambiguous. Germline CDR1 reads SEHNR; CDR2 reads FQNEAQ (reference sequence). The length of the CDR3 is 14 residues. Deletions cut 1 base from V and 8 bases from J, with 12 bases between. CDR3 loop: CASSLVTAAHIQYF. CDR3 nucleotides: TGTGCCAGCAGCTTAGTGACCGCGGCGCACATTCAGTACTTC.

Remarks on this clone: Different DNA sequences within this sample yield the same CDR3. The chain has TRBV2 and TRBJ2-5, with 7 positions matching TRBD1. Germline V gene lookup returns CDR1 SNHLY and CDR2 FYNNEI. V was pared by 5 bases and J by 1 base, with 1 base of the junction left unmatched. This CDR3 has 13 residues. The CDR3 nucleotides read TGTGCCAGCAGTTGGGACAGCCAAGAGACCCAGTACTTC. It encodes CASSWDSQETQYF.

Only one count was recorded for this clone. The chain joins TRBV28 to TRBJ1-1; weak D call: TRBD1 (5 bases). Germline V lookup: CDR1 MDHEN, CDR2 SYDVKM. V was clipped by 6 bases and J by 3 bases, with 17 bases between them. The CDR3 runs 15 residues. The CDR3 region is CASSPGTTPYTEAFF. CDR3 nucleotides: TGTGCCAGCAGCCCAGGGACTACCCCTTACACTGAAGCTTTCTTT.

The genes are TRBV16 and TRBJ2-5, with D perhaps TRBD1 (6 bases). The V gene lost 2 bases and the J gene lost 4 bases, with 11 bases spanning the gap. The CDR3 consists of 14 residues. The V gene's germline CDR1 is KGHSY and CDR2 FQNENV. In DNA, the CDR3 is TGTGCCAGCAGCCAACGACAGGTTGGAGAGACCCAGTACTTC. Residues: CASSQRQVGETQYF.

The sample holds a few counts of this clone. The rearrangement links TRBV19 to TRBJ1-5; 7 bases align to TRBD1. Germline CDR1 reads LNHDA; CDR2 reads SQIVND (reference sequence). The V segment lost 7 bases and the J segment 5 bases; nucleotides outside the gene matches: 2. CDR3 size: 12 residues. The CDR3 sequence is CASNGQDQPQHF. The CDR3, as DNA: TGTGCCAGTAATGGACAGGATCAGCCCCAGCATTTT.

The genes are TRBV9 and TRBJ2-1; 8 bases are a match to TRBD1. The CDR3 runs 16 residues. Looked up from germline, CDR1 is SGDLS and CDR2 is YYNGEE. The J segment lost 2 bases and the V segment lost 3 bases, leaving 7 bases of the junction unmatched. CDR3 amino acids: CASSDDRGAPYNEQFF. The CDR3, as DNA: TGTGCCAGCAGCGACGACAGGGGCGCTCCCTACAATGAGCAGTTCTTC.

V is TRBV7-2 and J is TRBJ1-4; D gene uncertain. CDR1 and CDR2 (germline): SGHTA, FQGNSA. The CDR3 length is 15 residues. Trimming shortened V by 2 bases and J by 8 bases, and 15 bases separated the two germline ends. CDR3 in amino acids: CASSLSLAGWEKLFF. CDR3 DNA sequence: TGTGCCAGCAGCTTAAGCTTGGCGGGCTGGGAAAAACTGTTTTTT.

This rearrangement joins TRBV19 to TRBJ1-5; D gene uncertain. The CDR3 runs 16 residues. The V end lost 4 bases, the J end lost 5 bases, and 18 bases lay between the germline ends. Germline CDR1 is LNHDA and CDR2 is SQIVND (reference sequence). The CDR3 DNA reads as TGTGCCAGTAGTAGTTATGTGGCCGGGATAGATCAGCCCCAGCATTTT. Amino acids: CASSSYVAGIDQPQHF.